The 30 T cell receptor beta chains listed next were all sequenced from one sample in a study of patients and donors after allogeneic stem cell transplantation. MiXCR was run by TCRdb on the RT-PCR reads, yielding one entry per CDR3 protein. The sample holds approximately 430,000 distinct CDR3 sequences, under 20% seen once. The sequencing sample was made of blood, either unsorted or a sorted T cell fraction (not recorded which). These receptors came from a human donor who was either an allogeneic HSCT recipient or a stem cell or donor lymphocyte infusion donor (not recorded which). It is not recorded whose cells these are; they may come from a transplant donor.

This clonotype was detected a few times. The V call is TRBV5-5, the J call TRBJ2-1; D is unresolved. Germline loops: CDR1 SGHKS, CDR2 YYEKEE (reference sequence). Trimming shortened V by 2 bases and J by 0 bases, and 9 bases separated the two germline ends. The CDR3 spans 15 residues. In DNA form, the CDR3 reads TGTGCCAGCAGCTTTTCTGCTTCCTCCTACAATGAGCAGTTCTTC. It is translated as CASSFSASSYNEQFF.

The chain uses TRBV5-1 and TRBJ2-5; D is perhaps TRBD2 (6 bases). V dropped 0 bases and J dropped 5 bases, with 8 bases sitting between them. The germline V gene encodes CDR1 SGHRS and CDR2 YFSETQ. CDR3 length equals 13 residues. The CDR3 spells CASSLDGSETQYF. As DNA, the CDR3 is TGCGCCAGCAGCTTGGACGGGAGTGAGACCCAGTACTTC.

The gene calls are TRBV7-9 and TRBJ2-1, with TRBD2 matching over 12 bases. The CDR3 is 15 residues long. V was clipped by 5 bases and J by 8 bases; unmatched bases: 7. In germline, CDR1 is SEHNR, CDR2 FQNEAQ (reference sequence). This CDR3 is CASSLLAGGPHEQFF. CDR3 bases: TGTGCCAGCAGCCTACTAGCGGGGGGACCCCATGAGCAGTTCTTC. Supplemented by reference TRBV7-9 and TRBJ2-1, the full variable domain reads DTGVSQNPRHKITKRGQNVTFRCDPISEHNRLYWYRQTLGQGPEFLTYFQNEAQLEKSRLLSDRFSAERPKGSFSTLEIQRTEQGDSAMYLCASSLLAGGPHEQFFGPGTRLTVL.

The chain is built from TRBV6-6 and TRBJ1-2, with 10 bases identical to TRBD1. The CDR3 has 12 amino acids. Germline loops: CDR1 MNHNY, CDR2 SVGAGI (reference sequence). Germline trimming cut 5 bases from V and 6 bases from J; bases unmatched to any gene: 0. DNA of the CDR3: TGTGCCAGCAGTGGGACAGGGGATGGCTACACCTTC. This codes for CASSGTGDGYTF.

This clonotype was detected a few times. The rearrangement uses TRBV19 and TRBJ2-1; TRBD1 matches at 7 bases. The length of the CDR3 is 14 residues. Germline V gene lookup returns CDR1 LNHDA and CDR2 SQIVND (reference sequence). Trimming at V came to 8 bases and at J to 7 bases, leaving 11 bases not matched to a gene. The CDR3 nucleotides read TGTGCCAGTGATGACAGGGCCTCCGGGAATGAGCAGTTCTTC. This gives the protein CASDDRASGNEQFF.

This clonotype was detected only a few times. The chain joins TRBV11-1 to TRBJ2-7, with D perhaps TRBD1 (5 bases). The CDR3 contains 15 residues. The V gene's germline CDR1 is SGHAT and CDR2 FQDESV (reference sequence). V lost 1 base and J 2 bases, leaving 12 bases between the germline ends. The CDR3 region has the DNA TGTGCCAGCAGCTTAGAGGAAGGGGCCACCTACGAGCAGTACTTC. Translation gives CASSLEEGATYEQYF.

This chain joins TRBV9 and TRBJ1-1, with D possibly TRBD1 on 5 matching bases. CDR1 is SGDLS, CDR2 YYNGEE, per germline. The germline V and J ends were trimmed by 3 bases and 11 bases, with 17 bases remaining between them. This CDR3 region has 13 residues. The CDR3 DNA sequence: TGTGCCAGCAGCGCCTCCAGCGTGGGGGAGGCTTTCTTT. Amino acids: CASSASSVGEAFF.

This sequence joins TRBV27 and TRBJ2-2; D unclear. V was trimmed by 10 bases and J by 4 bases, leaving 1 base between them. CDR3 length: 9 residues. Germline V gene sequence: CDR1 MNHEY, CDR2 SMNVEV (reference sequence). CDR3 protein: CATTGELFF. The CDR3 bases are TGTGCCACCACCGGGGAGCTGTTTTTT.

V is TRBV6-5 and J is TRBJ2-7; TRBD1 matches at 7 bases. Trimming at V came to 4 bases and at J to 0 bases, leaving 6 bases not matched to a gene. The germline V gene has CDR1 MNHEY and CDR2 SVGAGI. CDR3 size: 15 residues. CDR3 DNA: TGTGCCAGCAGTTCAACAGGGGTAGGCTCCTACGAGCAGTACTTC. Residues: CASSSTGVGSYEQYF.

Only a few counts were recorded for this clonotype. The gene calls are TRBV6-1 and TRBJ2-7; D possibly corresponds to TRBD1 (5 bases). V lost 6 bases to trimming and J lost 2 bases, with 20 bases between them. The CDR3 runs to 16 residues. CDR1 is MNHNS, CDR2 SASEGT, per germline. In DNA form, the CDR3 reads TGTGCCAGCAGCCCCGTAGTTTCAGGGTCCGCCTACGAGCAGTACTTC. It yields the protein CASSPVVSGSAYEQYF.

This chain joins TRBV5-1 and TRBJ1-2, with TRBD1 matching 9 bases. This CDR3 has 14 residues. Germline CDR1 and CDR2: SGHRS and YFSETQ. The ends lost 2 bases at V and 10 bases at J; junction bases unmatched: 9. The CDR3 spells CASSLTGTGLDYTF. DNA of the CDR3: TGCGCCAGCAGCTTAACCGGGACAGGGTTGGACTACACCTTC.

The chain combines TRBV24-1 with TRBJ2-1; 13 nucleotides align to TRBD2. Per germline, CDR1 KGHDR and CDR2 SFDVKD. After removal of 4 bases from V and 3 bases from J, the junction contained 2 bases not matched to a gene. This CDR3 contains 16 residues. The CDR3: CATSEGTSGNYNEQFF. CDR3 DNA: TGTGCCACCAGTGAGGGGACTAGCGGGAACTACAATGAGCAGTTCTTC.

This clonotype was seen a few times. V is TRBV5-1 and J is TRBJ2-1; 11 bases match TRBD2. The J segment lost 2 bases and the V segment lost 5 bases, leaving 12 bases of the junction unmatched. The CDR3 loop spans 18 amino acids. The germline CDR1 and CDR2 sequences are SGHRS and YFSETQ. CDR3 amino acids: CASRGDLAGGWAYNEQFF. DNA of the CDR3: TGCGCCAGCAGGGGGGATCTAGCGGGAGGATGGGCCTACAATGAGCAGTTCTTC.

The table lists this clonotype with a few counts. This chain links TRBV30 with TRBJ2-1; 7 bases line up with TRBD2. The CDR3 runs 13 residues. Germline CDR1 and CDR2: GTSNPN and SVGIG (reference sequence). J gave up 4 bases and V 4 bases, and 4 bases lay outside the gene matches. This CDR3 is CAWTGDYYNEQFF. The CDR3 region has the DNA TGTGCCTGGACTGGGGACTATTACAATGAGCAGTTCTTC.

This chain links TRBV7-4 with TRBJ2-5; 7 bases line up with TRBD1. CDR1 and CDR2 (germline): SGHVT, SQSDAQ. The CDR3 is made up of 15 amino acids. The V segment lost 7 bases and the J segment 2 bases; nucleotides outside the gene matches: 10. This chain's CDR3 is CASTPTDREQETQYF. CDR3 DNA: TGTGCCAGCACCCCTACCGACAGGGAACAAGAGACCCAGTACTTC.

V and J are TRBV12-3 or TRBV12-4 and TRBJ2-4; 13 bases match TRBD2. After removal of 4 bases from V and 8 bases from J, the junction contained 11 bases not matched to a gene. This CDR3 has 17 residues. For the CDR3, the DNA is TGTGCCAGCAGTTCCCTTGGACTAGCGGGAGTAAAGTACATTCAGTACTTC. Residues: CASSSLGLAGVKYIQYF.

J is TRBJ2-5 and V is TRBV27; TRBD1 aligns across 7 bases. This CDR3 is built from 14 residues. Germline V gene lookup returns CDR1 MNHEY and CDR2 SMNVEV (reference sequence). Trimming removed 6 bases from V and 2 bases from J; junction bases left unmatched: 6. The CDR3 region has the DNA TGTGCCAGCAGCCGGACAGGATTACAAGAGACCCAGTACTTC. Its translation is CASSRTGLQETQYF.

The CDR3 DNA reads as TGTGCCAGCAGCTACGGGACGAGAGCTTACAATGAGCAGTTCTTC. It yields the protein CASSYGTRAYNEQFF. V usage is TRBV5-6 and J usage is TRBJ2-1; tentatively, D is TRBD1 or TRBD2 (5 bases each). CDR1 is SGHDT and CDR2 is YYEEEE in the germline V gene. CDR3 length equals 15 residues. V lost 3 bases and J lost 4, with 14 bases in between.

CDR3: CASSLRFGSLADQPQHF. The CDR3 coding sequence is TGTGCCAGCAGCCTAAGGTTCGGGAGCCTAGCTGATCAGCCCCAGCATTTT. This chain connects TRBV27 to TRBJ1-5; D remains ambiguous. Between the trimmed V and J ends, which lost 6 bases and 5 bases, there was a span of 23 bases. Germline loops: CDR1 MNHEY, CDR2 SMNVEV (reference sequence). The length of the CDR3 is 17 residues.

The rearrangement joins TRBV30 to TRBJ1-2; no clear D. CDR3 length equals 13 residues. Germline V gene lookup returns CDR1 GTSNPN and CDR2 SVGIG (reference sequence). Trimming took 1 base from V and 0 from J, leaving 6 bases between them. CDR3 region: CAWSALSNYGYTF. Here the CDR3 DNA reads TGTGCCTGGAGTGCACTTTCTAACTATGGCTACACCTTC.

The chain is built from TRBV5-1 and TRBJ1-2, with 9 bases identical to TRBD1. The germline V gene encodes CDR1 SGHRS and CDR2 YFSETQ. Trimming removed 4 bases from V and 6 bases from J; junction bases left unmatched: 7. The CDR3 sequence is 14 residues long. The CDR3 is CASSKGQGPHGYTF. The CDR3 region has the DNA TGCGCCAGCAGCAAGGGACAGGGACCCCATGGCTACACCTTC.

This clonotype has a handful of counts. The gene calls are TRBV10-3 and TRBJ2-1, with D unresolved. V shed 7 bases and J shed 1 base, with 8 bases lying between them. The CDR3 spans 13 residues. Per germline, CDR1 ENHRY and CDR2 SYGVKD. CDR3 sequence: CAINSLSYNEQFF. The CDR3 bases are TGTGCCATCAATTCTCTTTCCTACAATGAGCAGTTCTTC.

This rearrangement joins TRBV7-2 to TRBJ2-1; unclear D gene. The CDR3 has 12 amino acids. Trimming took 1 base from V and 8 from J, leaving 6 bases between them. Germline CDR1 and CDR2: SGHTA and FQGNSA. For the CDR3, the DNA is TGTGCCAGCAGCTTAGATAGCTATGAGCAGTTCTTC. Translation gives CASSLDSYEQFF.

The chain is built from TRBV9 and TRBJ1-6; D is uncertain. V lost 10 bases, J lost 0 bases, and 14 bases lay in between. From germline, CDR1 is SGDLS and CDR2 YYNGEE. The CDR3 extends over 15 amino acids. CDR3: CASTPDSSYNSPLHF. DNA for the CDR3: TGTGCCTCGACTCCGGATAGCTCCTATAATTCACCCCTCCACTTT.

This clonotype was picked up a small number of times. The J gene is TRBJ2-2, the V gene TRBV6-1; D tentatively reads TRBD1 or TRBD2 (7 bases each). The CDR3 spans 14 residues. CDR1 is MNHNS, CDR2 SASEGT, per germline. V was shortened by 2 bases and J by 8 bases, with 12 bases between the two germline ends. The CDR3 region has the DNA TGTGCCAGCAGTGAACAGGGGGGGATTGGGGAGCTGTTTTTT. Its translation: CASSEQGGIGELFF.

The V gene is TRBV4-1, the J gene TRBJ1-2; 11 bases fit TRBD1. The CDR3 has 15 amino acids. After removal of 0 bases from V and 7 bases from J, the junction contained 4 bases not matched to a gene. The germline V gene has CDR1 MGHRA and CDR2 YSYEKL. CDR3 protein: CASSQEGQGAIGYTF. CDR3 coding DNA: TGCGCCAGCAGCCAAGAAGGACAGGGGGCGATTGGCTACACCTTC.

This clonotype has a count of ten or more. CDR3 bases: TGTGCCAGCAGCTTAGAACAACAGGGGAGGGGATCACCCCTCCACTTT. This translates into CASSLEQQGRGSPLHF. This chain links TRBV7-8 with TRBJ1-6; 7 nucleotides agree with TRBD1. J lost 10 bases, V lost 1 base, and 10 bases had no gene match. The length of the CDR3 is 16 residues. Germline CDR1 and CDR2: SGHVS and FQNEAQ.

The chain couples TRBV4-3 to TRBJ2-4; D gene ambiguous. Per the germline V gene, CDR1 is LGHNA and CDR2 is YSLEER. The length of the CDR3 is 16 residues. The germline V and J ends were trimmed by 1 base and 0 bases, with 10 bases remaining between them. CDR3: CASSQGWSLAKNIQYF. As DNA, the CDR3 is TGCGCCAGCAGCCAAGGATGGAGTCTAGCCAAAAACATTCAGTACTTC.

The CDR3 DNA sequence: TGTGCCAGCAGTGAGACCCCGGCTGCGAACACTGAAGCTTTCTTT. Protein: CASSETPAANTEAFF. V and J are TRBV6-1 and TRBJ1-1; no firm D call. V dropped 3 bases and J dropped 1 base, with 12 bases sitting between them. From germline, CDR1 is MNHNS and CDR2 SASEGT. The CDR3 covers 15 residues.

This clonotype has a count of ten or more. The CDR3 DNA reads TGCGCCAGCAGCCAAGATCTAGCAGGAACCTACGAGCAGTACTTC. Amino acids: CASSQDLAGTYEQYF. The J gene is TRBJ2-7, the V gene TRBV4-1; a weak D match, TRBD2 (5 bases). The germline V gene has CDR1 MGHRA and CDR2 YSYEKL. V was cut by 0 bases and J by 2 bases, with 11 bases left in between. The CDR3 consists of 15 residues.